The 19 T cell receptor beta chains given below trace back to one sample, sequenced in a study of technical replicates of blood from a few donors. Produced via immunoSEQ multiplex PCR; TCRdb's table is partial and in-frame only. The repertoire includes 40,000 to 55,000 clones, 95% to 97% of them detected once, and under 0.45% sits in the top ten. The sequenced sample consisted of T cells isolated from PBMCs. These receptors were taken from a human donor in good health.

The chain has TRBV4-2 and TRBJ2-7; 10 nucleotides line up with TRBD1. Per the germline V gene, CDR1 is LGHNA and CDR2 is YNFKEQ. V lost 1 base to trimming and J lost 3 bases; unmatched junction nucleotides: 6. The CDR3 runs 16 residues. Written as DNA, the CDR3 is TGTGCCAGCAGCCAAGGGGCAAGGACAGGGGGCTACGAGCAGTACTTC. Amino acid sequence: CASSQGARTGGYEQYF.

This chain joins TRBV7-2 and TRBJ2-1; D may be TRBD2 (6 bases). With 3 bases removed from V and 2 bases from J, the gap between germline ends came to 11 bases. Germline values: CDR1 SGHTA, CDR2 FQGNSA. The CDR3 is 15 amino acids. CDR3 sequence reads: CASSFTGEAYNEQFF. The CDR3 DNA reads TGTGCCAGCAGCTTTACGGGAGAAGCCTACAATGAGCAGTTCTTC.

This clone was counted once. The chain uses TRBV6-1 and TRBJ2-1, with a weak D call TRBD2 (6 bases). This CDR3 has 13 amino acids. The V gene's germline CDR1 is MNHNS and CDR2 SASEGT. V was cut by 6 bases and J by 6 bases, with 12 bases left in between. DNA of the CDR3: TGTGCCAGCAGGGACTTGGGGGGCAATGAGCAGTTCTTC. Its translation: CASRDLGGNEQFF.

The chain employs TRBV19 and TRBJ2-1; 8 nucleotides agree with TRBD2. The length of the CDR3 is 14 residues. The V and J ends lost 4 bases and 8 bases, in that order; junction bases with no gene match: 7. In germline, CDR1 is LNHDA, CDR2 SQIVND (reference sequence). The CDR3 coding sequence is TGTGCCAGTAGTAACAGCGGGAGTAAGGATGAGCAGTTCTTC. As protein: CASSNSGSKDEQFF.

The chain uses TRBV10-1 and TRBJ2-5, with 9 bases lining up with TRBD1. Germline lookup yields CDR1 WNHNN and CDR2 SYGVQD (reference sequence). The CDR3 has 18 amino acids. With V trimmed by 6 bases and J by 6 bases, 20 bases remained unmatched. DNA for the CDR3: TGCGCCAGCAGCTCCCGAAGCGGGGACAGGGACTTCTGGAAGACCCAGTACTTC. It codes for CASSSRSGDRDFWKTQYF.

J is TRBJ1-2 and V is TRBV2; D not resolved. Germline CDR1 and CDR2: SNHLY and FYNNEI. There are 13 residues in the CDR3. V lost 11 bases to trimming and J lost 4 bases, with 17 bases between them. CDR3 coding DNA: TGTGCCGCTCCCAGCGCCCGATCCTATGGCTACACCTTC. It codes for CAAPSARSYGYTF. Together with reference TRBV2 and TRBJ1-2, the CDR3 gives the full variable domain: EPEVTQTPSHQVTQMGQEVILRCVPISNHLYFYWYRQILGQKVEFLVSFYNNEISEKSEIFDDQFSVERPDGSNFTLKIRSTKLEDSAMYFCAAPSARSYGYTFGSGTRLTVV.

V usage is TRBV7-9 and J usage is TRBJ2-7; 9 bases match TRBD1. J was trimmed by 4 bases and V by 5 bases; bases with no gene match: 9. The CDR3 has 15 amino acids. CDR1 is SEHNR and CDR2 is FQNEAQ in the germline V gene (reference sequence). The CDR3 DNA sequence: TGTGCCAGCAGCGACCGGGACAGGGAGTTTTACGAGCAGTACTTC. It translates to CASSDRDREFYEQYF.

The chain recombines TRBV11-3 with TRBJ2-1, with 11 positions matching TRBD2. CDR1 and CDR2 from the germline V gene are SGHNT and YENEEA. The CDR3 totals 16 residues. Unmatched junction bases numbered 16, after V lost 5 bases and J lost 13 bases. The CDR3 bases are TGTGCCAGCAGCCGCCAGGAGACTAGCGGGAATTCGGTTCAGTTCTTC. The encoded protein is CASSRQETSGNSVQFF.

The chain links TRBV6-1 to TRBJ2-1, with 8 bases lining up with TRBD2. V shed 11 bases, J shed 0 bases, and the junction held 9 bases outside the gene matches. CDR1 and CDR2 (germline): MNHNS, SASEGT. This CDR3 has 15 amino acids. In DNA, the CDR3 is TGTGCCCATAAAGCGGGGACTAGCTCCTACAATGAGCAGTTCTTC. This translates into CAHKAGTSSYNEQFF.

This clone showed up just once. The CDR3 is CASRYDRFANTGELFF. The CDR3 DNA is TGTGCCAGCAGATACGACAGGTTCGCGAACACCGGGGAGCTGTTTTTT. V and J are TRBV7-9 and TRBJ2-2; D is perhaps TRBD1 (6 bases). V lost 6 bases and J lost 0, with 14 bases in between. Per germline, CDR1 SEHNR and CDR2 FQNEAQ (reference sequence). This CDR3 is built from 16 residues. The full variable domain, rest sourced from reference TRBV7-9 and TRBJ2-2, is DTGVSQNPRHKITKRGQNVTFRCDPISEHNRLYWYRQTLGQGPEFLTYFQNEAQLEKSRLLSDRFSAERPKGSFSTLEIQRTEQGDSAMYLCASRYDRFANTGELFFGEGSRLTVL.

This sequence joins TRBV19 and TRBJ2-1, with 11 bases fitting TRBD2. CDR3 size: 20 residues. The V gene end was trimmed by 3 bases and the J gene end by 3 bases; junction bases not matched to a gene: 16. Germline V gene lookup returns CDR1 LNHDA and CDR2 SQIVND (reference sequence). CDR3 region: CASSIHFWTSGPGGYNEQFF. The CDR3 DNA reads as TGTGCCAGTAGTATTCACTTTTGGACTAGCGGGCCCGGGGGCTACAATGAGCAGTTCTTC. Full variable domain (outside the CDR3, taken from reference TRBV19 and TRBJ2-1): DGGITQSPKYLFRKEGQNVTLSCEQNLNHDAMYWYRQDPGQGLRLIYYSQIVNDFQKGDIAEGYSVSREKKESFPLTVTSAQKNPTAFYLCASSIHFWTSGPGGYNEQFFGPGTRLTVL.

The CDR3 protein is CASSLVAGPDQPQHF. In DNA, the CDR3 is TGTGCCAGCAGCTTAGTGGCTGGGCCCGATCAGCCCCAGCATTTT. V is TRBV7-9 and J is TRBJ1-5; D is unresolved. Germline V lookup: CDR1 SEHNR, CDR2 FQNEAQ (reference sequence). V was trimmed by 1 base and J by 5 bases, leaving 12 bases between them. CDR3 size: 15 residues.

The rearrangement uses TRBV2 and TRBJ2-2, with D possibly being TRBD2 (5 bases). There are 14 residues in the CDR3. Germline loops: CDR1 SNHLY, CDR2 FYNNEI. Trimming took off 7 bases at V and 5 bases at J, with 14 bases between the two ends. The CDR3 region is CASNGFTGTGELFF. In DNA, the CDR3 is TGTGCCAGCAACGGCTTCACGGGGACCGGGGAGCTGTTTTTT.

The V gene is TRBV27, the J gene TRBJ2-5, with 8 bases identical to TRBD1. After removal of 6 bases from V and 5 bases from J, the junction contained 8 bases not matched to a gene. CDR3 size: 14 residues. CDR1 and CDR2 from the germline V gene are MNHEY and SMNVEV (reference sequence). The DNA for the CDR3 is TGTGCCAGCAGCTTTTCAGGGGGCATGGAGACCCAGTACTTC. Translation: CASSFSGGMETQYF.

The CDR3: CASSSRAAGDEDTEAFF. The CDR3 DNA sequence: TGTGCCAGCAGCTCCAGGGCGGCAGGGGATGAGGACACTGAAGCTTTCTTT. The chain recombines TRBV21-1 with TRBJ1-1; the table's D call TRBD1 went unverified against the DNA. TRBV21-1 is shown as a pseudogene. CDR3 length: 17 residues.

This chain links TRBV29-1 with TRBJ1-2; D is unclear. Deletions cut 4 bases from V and 7 bases from J, with 7 bases between. CDR1 and CDR2 (germline): SQVTM, ANQGSEA. The CDR3 is made up of 10 amino acids. The DNA for the CDR3 is TGCAGCGTTGTAAATATTGGCTACACCTTC. Translation gives CSVVNIGYTF.

The chain employs TRBV6-1 and TRBJ2-6, with D maybe TRBD2 (6 bases). Germline CDR1 reads MNHNS; CDR2 reads SASEGT. CDR3 length equals 16 residues. The V end was cut by 1 base, the J end by 1 base, with 8 bases between. CDR3 sequence reads: CASSEVGGSGANVLTF. In DNA, the CDR3 is TGTGCCAGCAGTGAAGTGGGAGGATCTGGGGCCAACGTCCTGACTTTC.

This sequence joins TRBV29-1 and TRBJ2-4, with a tentative D call TRBD1 (6 bases). Trimming took off 4 bases at V and 0 bases at J, with 7 bases between the two ends. CDR3 length equals 13 residues. Germline loops: CDR1 SQVTM, CDR2 ANQGSEA. The CDR3 loop reads CSVVRGAKNIQYF. The CDR3 coding sequence is TGCAGCGTTGTCAGGGGAGCCAAAAACATTCAGTACTTC.

The chain uses TRBV10-3 and TRBJ1-1, with D uncertain. V lost 0 bases to trimming and J lost 5 bases, with 13 bases between them. CDR1 is ENHRY and CDR2 is SYGVKD in the germline V gene. CDR3 length: 15 residues. The chain's CDR3 is CAISESTAVVTEAFF. The CDR3 DNA follows: TGTGCCATCAGTGAGTCTACAGCAGTGGTAACTGAAGCTTTCTTT.